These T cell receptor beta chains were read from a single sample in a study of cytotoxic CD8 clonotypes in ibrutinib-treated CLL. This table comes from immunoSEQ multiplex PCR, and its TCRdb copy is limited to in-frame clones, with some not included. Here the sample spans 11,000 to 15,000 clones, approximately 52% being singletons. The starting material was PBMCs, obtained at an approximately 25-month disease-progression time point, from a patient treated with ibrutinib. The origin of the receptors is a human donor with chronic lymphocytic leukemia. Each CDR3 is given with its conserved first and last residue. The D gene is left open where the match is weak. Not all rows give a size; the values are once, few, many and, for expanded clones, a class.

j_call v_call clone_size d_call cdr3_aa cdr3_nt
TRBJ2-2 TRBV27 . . CASSLEAGVTGELFF TGTGCCAGCAGTTTAGAGGCTGGGGTCACCGGGGAGCTGTTTTTT
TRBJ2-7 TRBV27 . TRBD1 CASRGTGSYEQYF TGTGCCAGCAGAGGGACAGGGTCGTACGAGCAGTACTTC
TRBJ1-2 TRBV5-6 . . CASSLGGYGYTF TGTGCCAGCAGCCTCGGAGGTTATGGCTACACCTTC
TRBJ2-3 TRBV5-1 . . CASSLSDTQYF TGCGCCAGCAGCTTATCGGATACGCAGTATTTT
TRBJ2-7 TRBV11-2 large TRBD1 CASSLLGGHSSYEQYF TGTGCCAGCAGCTTATTAGGGGGCCACAGCTCCTACGAGCAGTACTTC
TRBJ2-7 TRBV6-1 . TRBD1 CASTPGQGYEQYF TGTGCCAGCACCCCAGGACAGGGCTACGAGCAGTACTTC
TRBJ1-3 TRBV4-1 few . CASSQGHGGGTIGNTIYF TGCGCCAGCAGCCAAGGGCACGGCGGGGGTACTATAGGAAACACCATATATTTT
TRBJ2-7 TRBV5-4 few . CASSLDQGSYEQYF TGTGCCAGCAGCTTGGACCAGGGTTCCTACGAGCAGTACTTC
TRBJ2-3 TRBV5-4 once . CASSLESRRDTDTQYF TGTGCCAGCAGCTTGGAGTCGCGGAGGGACACAGATACGCAGTATTTT
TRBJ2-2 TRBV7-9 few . CASSLEALENTGELFF TGTGCCAGCAGCTTAGAAGCGCTGGAGAACACCGGGGAGCTGTTTTTT